These 12 T cell receptor beta chains originate from one sample sequenced in a study of glioma-infiltrating T cells. Using RNA template, CDR3s of TCR alpha and beta were amplified with iRepertoire arm-PCR. TCRdb called the multiplex PCR reads again in MiXCR, with one record for every CDR3 protein. The sample lists more than 100,000 distinct CDR3 sequences, around 28% occurring once. Sequences were obtained from glioma tissue, nonneoplastic brain tissue, or PBMCs (not recorded which). The receptors come from a human donor with low-grade glioma or glioblastoma, undergoing nonglioma brain surgery, or in good health (not recorded which).

Many counts were recorded for this clonotype. The chain uses TRBV12-5 and TRBJ2-5; D remains unclear. The germline V and J ends were trimmed by 2 bases and 5 bases, with 3 bases remaining between them. The CDR3 contains 11 residues. Germline-derived CDR1 and CDR2 are LGHNT and FRNRAP. CDR3 amino acids: CASGLSETQYF. CDR3 DNA: TGTGCTAGTGGTTTGAGTGAGACCCAGTACTTC.

This clonotype appeared many times. The DNA for the CDR3 is TGTGCCAGCAGTCTCCACCCGGGGACAAATCAGCCCCAGCATTTT. Translated: CASSLHPGTNQPQHF. The rearrangement uses TRBV27 and TRBJ1-5; D might be TRBD1 (6 bases). In germline, CDR1 is MNHEY, CDR2 SMNVEV (reference sequence). V was trimmed by 5 bases and J by 4 bases, leaving 15 bases between them. The CDR3 consists of 15 residues.

This clonotype was recorded a few times. Mismatch with germline at one junction end may stem from a read error. The chain recombines TRBV7-6 with TRBJ2-7; no clear D. The CDR3 sequence is 13 residues long. In germline, CDR1 is SGHVS, CDR2 FNYEAQ. The CDR3 loop reads CARSPGQPYEQYF. In DNA form, the CDR3 reads TGTGCCCGCAGCCCGGGTCAACCCTACGAGCAGTACTTC.

This clonotype was seen a handful of times. This may be a read error: a much more frequent sequence differs by one nucleotide. This chain connects TRBV28 to TRBJ1-1; D perhaps matches TRBD1 (5 bases). CDR1 MDHEN and CDR2 SYDVKM come from the germline V gene. The CDR3 is made up of 14 amino acids. The V end was cut by 7 bases, the J end by 2 bases, with 14 bases between. CDR3 coding DNA: TGTGCCAGCAAGAGGGGACGCCGAAACACTGAAGCTTTCTTT. Translating gives CASKRGRRNTEAFF. The whole variable domain, remainder taken from reference TRBV28 and TRBJ1-1, is DVKVTQSSRYLVKRTGEKVFLECVQDMDHENMFWYRQDPGLGLRLIYFSYDVKMKEKGDIPEGYSVSREKKERFSLILESASTNQTSMYLCASKRGRRNTEAFFGQGTRLTVV.

This clonotype has a count of ten or more. The chain has TRBV6-1 and TRBJ1-2; the D is unclear. V was trimmed by 2 bases and J by 6 bases, leaving 13 bases between them. CDR3 size: 14 residues. Germline V gene lookup returns CDR1 MNHNS and CDR2 SASEGT. The DNA of the CDR3 is TGTGCCAGCAGTGAACAAAGGTTTGGGAATGGCTACACCTTC. As protein: CASSEQRFGNGYTF.

A note on this clonotype: This may come from a read error, since a much larger clone is one base off. The V call is TRBV7-3, the J call TRBJ2-3; D gene ambiguous. CDR1 is SGHTA and CDR2 is FQGTGA in the germline V gene. The CDR3 covers 13 residues. The CDR3 coding sequence is TGTGCCAGCACCCAGGAGTCGTCAGATACGCAGTGTTTT. It is translated as CASTQESSDTQCF.

This clonotype showed up many times. This sequence joins TRBV20-1 and TRBJ2-5, with TRBD1 identical over 7 bases. Per germline, CDR1 DFQATT and CDR2 SNEGSKA (reference sequence). V shed 4 bases and J 4 bases; nucleotides not matched to a gene: 12. This CDR3 is 15 amino acids long. CDR3 in amino acids: CSAKRQGTGRETQYF. Written as DNA, the CDR3 is TGCAGTGCTAAGCGACAGGGCACGGGAAGAGAGACCCAGTACTTC.

The V call is TRBV12-3 or TRBV12-4, the J call TRBJ2-3, with 7 bases identical to TRBD2. The ends lost 5 bases at V and 1 base at J; junction bases unmatched: 6. This CDR3 has 15 amino acids. The CDR3 nucleotides are TGTGCCAGCAGTCGTAGCGGGCGACGCACAGATACGCAGTATTTT. Its protein is CASSRSGRRTDTQYF.

There are a few counts of this clonotype. V is TRBV29-1 and J is TRBJ2-7; no definite D call. The V end was cut by 5 bases, the J end by 5 bases, with 19 bases between. This CDR3 comprises 14 residues. Germline V gives CDR1 SQVTM, CDR2 ANQGSEA. CDR3 DNA sequence: TGCAGCGTTTTAACTTCGACACAGAAGAACGAGCAGTACTTC. This gives the protein CSVLTSTQKNEQYF.

This clonotype appeared a few times. The rearrangement links TRBV9 to TRBJ1-1; 7 bases align to TRBD1. The CDR3 is 14 residues long. Germline CDR1 and CDR2: SGDLS and YYNGEE. The V segment lost 3 bases and the J segment 2 bases; nucleotides outside the gene matches: 4. CDR3 DNA sequence: TGTGCCAGCAGCGCAGGACAGGCAAACACTGAAGCTTTCTTT. It translates to CASSAGQANTEAFF.

The chain couples TRBV29-1 to TRBJ2-7; D is perhaps TRBD2 (6 bases). The germline V gene encodes CDR1 SQVTM and CDR2 ANQGSEA. The CDR3 has 13 amino acids. The V end lost 4 bases, the J end lost 6 bases, and 16 bases lay between the germline ends. In DNA form, the CDR3 reads TGCAGCGTTGTAGACAGCGGGTTTATCGAGCAGTACTTC. Its translation is CSVVDSGFIEQYF.

Of note for this clonotype: A much larger clone lies a single base off, so this may be a read error. CDR3 DNA sequence: TGCAGTGCTAGAGGGCCCGTCCTAGCCCGAGAGACCCAGTACTTC. This translates into CSARGPVLARETQYF. The V call is TRBV20-1, the J call TRBJ2-5; D possibly corresponds to TRBD2 (5 bases). CDR3 length: 15 amino acids. V was trimmed by 1 base and J by 4 bases, leaving 16 bases between them. The germline CDR1 and CDR2 sequences are DFQATT and SNEGSKA (reference sequence).